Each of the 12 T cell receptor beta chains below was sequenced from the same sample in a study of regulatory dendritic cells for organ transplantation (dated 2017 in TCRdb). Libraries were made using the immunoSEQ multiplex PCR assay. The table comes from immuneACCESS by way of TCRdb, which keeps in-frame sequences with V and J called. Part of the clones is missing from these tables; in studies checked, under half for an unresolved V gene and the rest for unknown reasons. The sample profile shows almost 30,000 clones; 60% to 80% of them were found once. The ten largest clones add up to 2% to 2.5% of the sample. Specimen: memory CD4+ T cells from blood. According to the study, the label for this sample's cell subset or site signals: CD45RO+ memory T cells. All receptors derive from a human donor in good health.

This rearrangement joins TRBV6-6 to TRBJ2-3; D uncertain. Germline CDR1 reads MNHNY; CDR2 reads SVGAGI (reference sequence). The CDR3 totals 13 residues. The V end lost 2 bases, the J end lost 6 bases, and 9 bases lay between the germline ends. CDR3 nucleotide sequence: TGTGCCAGCAGTTACATTTCCGTGGATACGCAGTATTTT. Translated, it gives CASSYISVDTQYF.

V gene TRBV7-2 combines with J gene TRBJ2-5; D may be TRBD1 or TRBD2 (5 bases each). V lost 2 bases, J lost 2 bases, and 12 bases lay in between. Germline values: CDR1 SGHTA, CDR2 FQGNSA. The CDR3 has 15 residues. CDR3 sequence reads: CASSLQGEGQETQYF. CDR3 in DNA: TGTGCCAGCAGCTTACAGGGAGAAGGGCAAGAGACCCAGTACTTC.

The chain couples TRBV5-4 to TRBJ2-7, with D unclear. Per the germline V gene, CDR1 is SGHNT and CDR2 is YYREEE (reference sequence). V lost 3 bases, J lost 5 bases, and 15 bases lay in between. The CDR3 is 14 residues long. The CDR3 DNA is TGTGCCAGCAGCTCTGACGTGGGTGGGGACGAGCAGTACTTC. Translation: CASSSDVGGDEQYF. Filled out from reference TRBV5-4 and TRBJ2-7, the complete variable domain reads ETGVTQSPTHLIKTRGQQVTLRCSSQSGHNTVSWYQQALGQGPQFIFQYYREEENGRGNFPPRFSGLQFPNYSSELNVNALELDDSALYLCASSSDVGGDEQYFGPGTRLTVT.

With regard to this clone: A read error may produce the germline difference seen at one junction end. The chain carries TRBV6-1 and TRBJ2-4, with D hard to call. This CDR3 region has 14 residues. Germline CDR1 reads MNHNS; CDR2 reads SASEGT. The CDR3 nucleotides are TGTGCCAGCAGCGAAGGTTTAGGAGTTTTTGATCAGTACTTC. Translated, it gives CASSEGLGVFDQYF.

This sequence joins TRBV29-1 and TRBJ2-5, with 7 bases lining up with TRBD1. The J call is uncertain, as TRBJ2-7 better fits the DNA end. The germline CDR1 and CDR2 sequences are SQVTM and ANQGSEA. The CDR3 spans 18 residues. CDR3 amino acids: CSSRPEQATTGTAYEQYF. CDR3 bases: TGCAGCTCAAGACCAGAACAGGCCACTACCGGGACAGCCTACGAGCAGTACTTC.

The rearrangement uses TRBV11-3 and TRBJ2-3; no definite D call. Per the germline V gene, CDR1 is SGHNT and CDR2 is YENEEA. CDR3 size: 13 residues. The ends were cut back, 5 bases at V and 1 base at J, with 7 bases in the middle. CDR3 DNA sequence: TGTGCCAGCAGCAGTCAGGGCACAGATACGCAGTATTTT. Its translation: CASSSQGTDTQYF.

CDR3 protein: CAISESALPYEQYF. In nucleotides, the CDR3 is TGTGCCATCAGTGAGTCGGCGCTTCCCTACGAGCAGTACTTC. The chain combines TRBV10-3 with TRBJ2-7; the D is unclear. This CDR3 has 14 residues. Germline V gives CDR1 ENHRY, CDR2 SYGVKD. Trimming pared 0 bases from V and 2 bases from J, leaving 8 bases between.

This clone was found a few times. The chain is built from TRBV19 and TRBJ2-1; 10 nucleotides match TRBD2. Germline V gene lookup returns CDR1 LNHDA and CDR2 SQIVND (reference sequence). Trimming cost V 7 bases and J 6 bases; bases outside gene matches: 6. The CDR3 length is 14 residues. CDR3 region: CASTKREGINEQFF. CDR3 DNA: TGTGCCAGTACCAAGCGGGAGGGAATCAATGAGCAGTTCTTC.

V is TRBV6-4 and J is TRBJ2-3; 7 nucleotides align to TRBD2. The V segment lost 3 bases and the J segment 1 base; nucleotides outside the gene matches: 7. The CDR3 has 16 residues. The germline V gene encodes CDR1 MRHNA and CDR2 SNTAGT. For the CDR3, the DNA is TGTGCCAGCAGTGAAAGTCCGGCGGGAGGCACAGATACGCAGTATTTT. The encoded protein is CASSESPAGGTDTQYF.

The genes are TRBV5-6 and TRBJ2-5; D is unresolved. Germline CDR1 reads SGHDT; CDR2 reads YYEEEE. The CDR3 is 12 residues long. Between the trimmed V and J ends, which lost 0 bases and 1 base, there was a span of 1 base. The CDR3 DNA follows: TGTGCCAGCAGCTTGGCCCAAGAGACCCAGTACTTC. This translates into CASSLAQETQYF. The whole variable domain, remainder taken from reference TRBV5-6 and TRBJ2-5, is DAGVTQSPTHLIKTRGQQVTLRCSPKSGHDTVSWYQQALGQGPQFIFQYYEEEERQRGNFPDRFSGHQFPNYSSELNVNALLLGDSALYLCASSLAQETQYFGPGTRLLVL.

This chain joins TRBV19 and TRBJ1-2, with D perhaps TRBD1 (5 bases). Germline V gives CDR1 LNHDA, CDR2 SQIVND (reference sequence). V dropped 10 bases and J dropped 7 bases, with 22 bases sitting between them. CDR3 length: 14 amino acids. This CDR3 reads CAIMGRGRSGGYTF. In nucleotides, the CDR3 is TGTGCCATAATGGGAAGGGGCAGGAGCGGTGGCTACACCTTC.

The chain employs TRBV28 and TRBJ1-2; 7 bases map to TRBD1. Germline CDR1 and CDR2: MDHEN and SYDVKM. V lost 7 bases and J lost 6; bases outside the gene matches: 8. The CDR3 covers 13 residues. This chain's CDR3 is CASNLQGSHGYTF. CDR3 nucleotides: TGTGCCAGCAACCTACAGGGGTCGCATGGCTACACCTTC.